This section outlines one TCR beta chain sequence together with its context. This clonotype was observed many times. Its antigen has not been determined. There are no base qualities to consult, and no much larger clone falls within one base. The method was RT-PCR. This sample was sequenced with an Illumina HiSeq 2500. The public reads were run again by TCRdb, first through fastp at Q25 and then through MiXCR, and only productive beta chains were kept. Rows merge per CDR3 protein into single entries with the most common DNA and genes. This sample holds 650,000 to 700,000 distinct CDR3 sequences; less than 20% were observed only once. The ten largest clones add up to under 14% of the sample. These data belong to a study of response to subunit inactivated influenza vaccine (dated by TCRdb to 2016 to 2019). Broadly, across the study: Deep quantitative T cell receptor repertoire profiling was used in the study to track responses to a trivalent subunit inactivated influenza vaccine. Overall study outcomes, separate from this receptor: The authors proposed that each seasonal influenza vaccination may bring in only a limited number of new T cells.

Material: PBMCs from blood, obtained roughly 13 days after vaccination. The clonotype originates from a man in his fifties who received an inactivated influenza vaccine. Donor details come from another sample of the same person, matched by shared clones.

The CDR3 is CASSQGRYGTGVRAFF. The DNA is TGTGCCAGCAGCCAAGGCCGTTACGGGACAGGGGTGCGGGCTTTCTTT. This sequence uses TRBV14 and TRBJ1-1; 10 bases in the junction line up with TRBD1. From the germline V gene, CDR1 is SGHDN and CDR2 is FVKESK. The CDR3 runs 16 residues from the cysteine to the phenylalanine. Only CDR3 DNA remains: 48 bases, in frame from the first base. Trimming accounts for 1 base at V and 11 bases at J, while the number of junction bases matched to no gene is 13.